The T cell receptor (beta chain) described here comes from a study of molecular identifiers for immune sequencing clone quantification. TCRdb recomputed calls from the PCR reads with MiXCR, one row per CDR3 protein. The sample lists about 97,000 distinct CDR3 sequences, 24% occurring once. This clonotype was detected ten times or more. The V gene lost 5 bases and the J gene lost 2 bases, with 17 bases spanning the gap. Germline CDR1 is MDHEN and CDR2 is SYDVKM. This CDR3 comprises 16 residues. The sequencing sample was made of naive CD8+ T cells from blood, with Jurkat cell RNA spiked in. Described subset: FACS-sorted CD8+CD4-CCR7+CD45RA+ naive T cells. The clonotype was recovered from a human donor in good health. Some libraries in this study had Jurkat cell RNA spiked in. The J gene is TRBJ2-3, the V gene TRBV28; the D gene is possibly TRBD2 (6 bases). CDR3 in DNA: TGTGCCAGCAGTCTAGGGGTAGCGGCCTACACAGATACGCAGTATTTT. Residues: CASSLGVAAYTDTQYF.